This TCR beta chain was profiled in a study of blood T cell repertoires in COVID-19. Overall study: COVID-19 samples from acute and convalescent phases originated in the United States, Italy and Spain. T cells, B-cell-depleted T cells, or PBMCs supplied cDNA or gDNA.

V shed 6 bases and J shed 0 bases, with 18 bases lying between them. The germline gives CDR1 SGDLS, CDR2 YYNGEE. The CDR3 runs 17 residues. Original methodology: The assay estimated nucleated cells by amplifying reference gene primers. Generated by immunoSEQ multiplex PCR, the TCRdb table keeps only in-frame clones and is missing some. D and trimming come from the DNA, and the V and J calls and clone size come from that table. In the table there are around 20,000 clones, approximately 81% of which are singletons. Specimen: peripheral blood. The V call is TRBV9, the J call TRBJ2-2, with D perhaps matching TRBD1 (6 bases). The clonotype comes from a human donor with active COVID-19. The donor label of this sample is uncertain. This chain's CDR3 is CASTTPRRDTNTGELFF. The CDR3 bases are TGTGCCAGCACCACTCCCCGCCGGGACACGAACACCGGGGAGCTGTTTTTT.